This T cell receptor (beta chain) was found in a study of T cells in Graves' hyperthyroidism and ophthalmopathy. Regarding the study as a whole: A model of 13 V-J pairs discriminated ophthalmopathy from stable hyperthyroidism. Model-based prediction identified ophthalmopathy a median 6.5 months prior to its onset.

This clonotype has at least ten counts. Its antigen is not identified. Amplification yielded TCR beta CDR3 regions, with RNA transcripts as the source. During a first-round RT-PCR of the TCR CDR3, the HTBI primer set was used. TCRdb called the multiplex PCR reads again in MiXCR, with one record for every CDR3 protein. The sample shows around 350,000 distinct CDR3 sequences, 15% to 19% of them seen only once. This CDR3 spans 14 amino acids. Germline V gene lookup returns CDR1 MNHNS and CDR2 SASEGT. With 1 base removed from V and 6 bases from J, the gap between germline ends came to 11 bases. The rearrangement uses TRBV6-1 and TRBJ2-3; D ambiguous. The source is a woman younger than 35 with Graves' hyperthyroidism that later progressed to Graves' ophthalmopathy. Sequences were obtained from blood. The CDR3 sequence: CASSEVGRWDTQYF. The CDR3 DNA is TGTGCCAGCAGTGAAGTAGGCCGGTGGGATACGCAGTATTTT.